A selection of T cell receptor beta chains follows, all from one sample in a study of blood T cells in healthy people across ages. One entry per CDR3 protein, called by TCRdb with MiXCR from the 5' RACE reads. The sample includes around 650,000 distinct CDR3 sequences, approximately 40% of them seen just once. The sequenced sample was blood. Receptors originate from a man older than 75 in good health. CDR3s include the opening cysteine and the closing phenylalanine or tryptophan. The D gene is left open where the match is weak. Size values are once, few and many counts, or a class for expanded clones, and some rows have none.

clone size: many
J gene: TRBJ2-3
D gene: -
V gene: TRBV5-1
CDR3 protein: CASSVGSDTQYF
CDR3 DNA: TGCGCCAGCTCCGTGGGATCAGATACGCAGTATTTT

clone size: -
J gene: TRBJ1-2
D gene: -
V gene: TRBV7-9
CDR3 protein: CASRPTGLGGYTF
CDR3 DNA: TGTGCCAGCAGACCCACAGGGTTAGGTGGCTACACCTTC

clone size: -
J gene: TRBJ1-4
D gene: -
V gene: TRBV12-3/TRBV12-4
CDR3 protein: CASHRRGNEKLFF
CDR3 DNA: TGTGCCAGTCATCGACGGGGTAATGAAAAACTGTTTTTT

clone size: many
J gene: TRBJ2-1
D gene: -
V gene: TRBV5-6
CDR3 protein: CASSSQRVAEQFF
CDR3 DNA: TGTGCCAGCAGCTCCCAGAGGGTCGCTGAGCAGTTCTTC

clone size: few
J gene: TRBJ1-2
D gene: -
V gene: TRBV6-1
CDR3 protein: CASSERNRAGYTF
CDR3 DNA: TGTGCCAGCAGTGAAAGGAACAGGGCTGGCTACACCTTC

clone size: -
J gene: TRBJ2-7
D gene: -
V gene: TRBV2
CDR3 protein: CASRKPGLTYNEQYF
CDR3 DNA: TGTGCCAGCAGGAAACCGGGACTGACCTACAATGAGCAGTACTTC

clone size: -
J gene: TRBJ1-5
D gene: -
V gene: TRBV18
CDR3 protein: CASSPPDGRVGLPQHF
CDR3 DNA: TGTGCCAGCTCACCACCGGATGGCAGGGTGGGATTGCCCCAGCATTTT

clone size: many
J gene: TRBJ2-1
D gene: -
V gene: TRBV14
CDR3 protein: CASSKQNEQFF
CDR3 DNA: TGTGCCAGCAGCAAACAGAATGAGCAGTTCTTC

clone size: -
J gene: TRBJ2-6
D gene: -
V gene: TRBV7-2
CDR3 protein: CASSLVRDVSGANVLTF
CDR3 DNA: TGTGCCAGCAGCCTTGTGCGGGATGTCTCTGGGGCCAACGTCCTGACTTTC

clone size: -
J gene: TRBJ1-2
D gene: -
V gene: TRBV2
CDR3 protein: CASRSPGNYGYTF
CDR3 DNA: TGTGCCAGCCGGTCCCCCGGCAACTATGGCTACACCTTC

clone size: -
J gene: TRBJ2-1
D gene: TRBD2
V gene: TRBV7-2
CDR3 protein: CASSLTSSGRTFF
CDR3 DNA: TGTGCCAGCAGCTTGACCTCTAGCGGGAGGACGTTCTTC

clone size: -
J gene: TRBJ2-7
D gene: -
V gene: TRBV7-2
CDR3 protein: CASSPQAAGPPCEQYF
CDR3 DNA: TGTGCCAGCAGCCCCCAGGCCGCGGGACCTCCCTGCGAGCAGTACTTC

clone size: -
J gene: TRBJ2-5
D gene: -
V gene: TRBV7-2
CDR3 protein: CASSFEGGRPQETQYF
CDR3 DNA: TGTGCCAGCAGCTTCGAAGGCGGGCGTCCACAAGAGACCCAGTACTTC

clone size: few
J gene: TRBJ2-3
D gene: -
V gene: TRBV27
CDR3 protein: CASSLRRLASSTDTQYF
CDR3 DNA: TGTGCCAGCAGTTTAAGGCGGCTTGCCTCTAGCACAGATACGCAGTATTTT

clone size: -
J gene: TRBJ1-5
D gene: -
V gene: TRBV12-3/TRBV12-4
CDR3 protein: CASSYLIQPQHF
CDR3 DNA: TGTGCCAGCAGTTACCTTATTCAGCCCCAGCATTTT

clone size: -
J gene: TRBJ1-1
D gene: -
V gene: TRBV19
CDR3 protein: CASSQGRGGSVNTEAFF
CDR3 DNA: TGTGCCAGTAGCCAAGGACGGGGAGGCTCGGTGAACACTGAAGCTTTCTTT

clone size: -
J gene: TRBJ2-5
D gene: TRBD2
V gene: TRBV5-1
CDR3 protein: CASSPGLARRQETQYF
CDR3 DNA: TGTGCCAGCAGCCCGGGACTAGCCAGAAGGCAAGAGACCCAGTACTTC

clone size: -
J gene: TRBJ1-6
D gene: -
V gene: TRBV9
CDR3 protein: CASSAITGTNSPLHF
CDR3 DNA: TGTGCCAGCAGCGCCATAACAGGGACCAATTCACCCCTCCACTTT

clone size: few
J gene: TRBJ1-2
D gene: -
V gene: TRBV20-1
CDR3 protein: CSASVQPDGYTF
CDR3 DNA: TGCAGTGCTAGCGTACAGCCGGATGGCTACACCTTC

clone size: -
J gene: TRBJ2-5
D gene: TRBD2
V gene: TRBV7-6
CDR3 protein: CTSLMGLAGAKETQYF
CDR3 DNA: TGTACCAGCTTAATGGGACTAGCGGGAGCCAAGGAGACCCAGTACTTC

clone size: -
J gene: TRBJ2-1
D gene: -
V gene: TRBV7-9
CDR3 protein: CAGSKAGLSYNEQFF
CDR3 DNA: TGTGCCGGCAGCAAAGCGGGTCTCTCCTACAATGAGCAGTTCTTC

clone size: few
J gene: TRBJ1-5
D gene: -
V gene: TRBV2
CDR3 protein: CASSRRESGNQPQHF
CDR3 DNA: TGTGCCAGCAGTCGCAGGGAGTCGGGCAATCAGCCCCAGCATTTT

clone size: many
J gene: TRBJ1-1
D gene: TRBD1
V gene: TRBV15
CDR3 protein: CATSRDSGQGWNTEAFF
CDR3 DNA: TGTGCCACCAGCAGAGATAGCGGACAGGGCTGGAACACTGAAGCTTTCTTT

clone size: many
J gene: TRBJ2-6
D gene: TRBD2
V gene: TRBV29-1
CDR3 protein: CSVDRAGETGANVLTF
CDR3 DNA: TGCAGCGTTGACCGAGCGGGAGAAACTGGGGCCAACGTCCTGACTTTC